These 20 T cell receptor beta chains originate from one sample sequenced in a study of memory CD4+ T cells and cytomegalovirus serostatus. Repertoires were generated with immunoSEQ multiplex PCR, while TCRdb's copy carries only in-frame clones and drops some. The sample lists 50,000 or so clones, around 76% occurring once. Single viable CD3+CD4+CD8-CD45RO+ cells were sorted as the memory CD4+ T cells. The sequenced material came from memory CD4+ T cells from blood. These receptor sequences come from an adult in good health and CMV-seronegative.

The J gene is TRBJ2-5, the V gene TRBV7-2, with 9 bases lining up with TRBD1. This CDR3 is 13 amino acids long. Per germline, CDR1 SGHTA and CDR2 FQGNSA. V lost 5 bases, J lost 6 bases, and 4 bases stayed unmatched. This CDR3 is CASSEGQGKTQYF. As DNA, the CDR3 is TGTGCCAGCAGCGAGGGACAGGGAAAGACCCAGTACTTC. Full variable domain (remainder filled in from reference TRBV7-2 and TRBJ2-5): GAGVSQSPSNKVTEKGKDVELRCDPISGHTALYWYRQSLGQGLEFLIYFQGNSAPDKSGLPSDRFSAERTGGSVSTLTIQRTQQEDSAVYLCASSEGQGKTQYFGPGTRLLVL.

This clone has a single count. V gene TRBV4-2 combines with J gene TRBJ2-5; 10 bases are a match to TRBD2. Germline loops: CDR1 LGHNA, CDR2 YNFKEQ. The ends lost 0 bases at V and 7 bases at J; junction bases unmatched: 8. The CDR3 contains 16 residues. In DNA form, the CDR3 reads TGTGCCAGCAGCCAAGATCTTCTAGCGGGGGTAGGGACCCAGTACTTC. Protein product: CASSQDLLAGVGTQYF.

This clone has just one count. The chain couples TRBV5-1 to TRBJ2-5; tentatively, D is TRBD1 or TRBD2 (5 bases each). In germline, CDR1 is SGHRS, CDR2 YFSETQ. The V end was cut by 4 bases, the J end by 0 bases, with 16 bases between. The CDR3 contains 16 residues. The CDR3 spells CASSVGFGTDQETQYF. In DNA form, the CDR3 reads TGCGCCAGCAGCGTGGGATTCGGGACCGACCAAGAGACCCAGTACTTC.

This clone was recorded a few times. The chain couples TRBV5-1 to TRBJ1-1; 8 bases line up with TRBD1. Trimming at V came to 2 bases and at J to 5 bases, leaving 5 bases not matched to a gene. The CDR3 is 14 residues long. Looked up from germline, CDR1 is SGHRS and CDR2 is YFSETQ. The CDR3 nucleotides are TGCGCCAGCAGCTTTCAGGGGGCAGGGACTGAAGCTTTCTTT. Its protein is CASSFQGAGTEAFF.

The V and J genes are TRBV7-3 and TRBJ2-1; 13 positions match TRBD2. The CDR3 covers 14 residues. The junction had 2 bases not matched to a gene; V was cut back by 4 bases and J by 8 bases. CDR1 and CDR2 (germline): SGHTA, FQGTGA. The CDR3 is CASSWTSGSDEQFF. DNA for the CDR3: TGTGCCAGCAGCTGGACTAGCGGGAGCGATGAGCAGTTCTTC.

J is TRBJ2-1 and V is TRBV27; D remains ambiguous. The length of the CDR3 is 14 residues. CDR1 and CDR2 (germline): MNHEY, SMNVEV (reference sequence). Trimming took off 4 bases at V and 10 bases at J, with 17 bases between the two ends. CDR3 in amino acids: CASSSSTVVGEQFF. DNA of the CDR3: TGTGCCAGCAGTTCGAGTACAGTCGTGGGGGAGCAGTTCTTC.

The rearrangement joins TRBV7-2 to TRBJ2-2; 7 bases align to TRBD1. V shed 8 bases, J shed 5 bases, and the junction held 8 bases outside the gene matches. Germline-derived CDR1 and CDR2 are SGHTA and FQGNSA. CDR3 length equals 14 residues. CDR3 protein: CASQTGSQTGELFF. CDR3 nucleotide sequence: TGTGCCAGCCAGACAGGGAGTCAGACCGGGGAGCTGTTTTTT.

J is TRBJ1-4 and V is TRBV2; no clear D. The V gene's germline CDR1 is SNHLY and CDR2 FYNNEI. The ends were cut back, 5 bases at V and 4 bases at J, with 14 bases in the middle. CDR3 length: 15 amino acids. Here the CDR3 reads CASSQTGSYNEKLFF. Written as DNA, the CDR3 is TGTGCCAGCAGTCAAACCGGGTCTTATAATGAAAAACTGTTTTTT.

This rearrangement joins TRBV11-3 to TRBJ2-1; TRBD2 matches at 13 bases. The CDR3 is made up of 13 amino acids. Trimming took 4 bases from V and 15 from J; bases not matched to a gene: 6. Germline V gene sequence: CDR1 SGHNT, CDR2 YENEEA. The CDR3 region has the DNA TGTGCCAGCAGCTCCCGACTAGCGGGAGGTATGTTCTTC. Its protein is CASSSRLAGGMFF.

DNA of the CDR3: TGTGCCAGCAGTCTTGACTTATTCAAGGCTGCAACTAATGAAAAACTGTTTTTT. It encodes CASSLDLFKAATNEKLFF. The rearrangement uses TRBV2 and TRBJ1-4, with unresolved D. The CDR3 sequence is 18 residues long. V was clipped by 5 bases and J by 0 bases, with 19 bases between them. Germline assignment: CDR1 SNHLY and CDR2 FYNNEI.

V usage is TRBV27 and J usage is TRBJ2-5; D remains unclear. The CDR3 is 11 residues long. V shed 6 bases and J shed 2 bases, with 4 bases lying between them. CDR1 and CDR2 (germline): MNHEY, SMNVEV (reference sequence). The CDR3 nucleotides read TGTGCCAGCAGACAGCAAGAGACCCAGTACTTC. It yields the protein CASRQQETQYF.

In this sample, this clone turned up once. The gene calls are TRBV6-4 and TRBJ1-2; 9 nucleotides line up with TRBD1. Trimming took 6 bases from V and 8 from J; bases not matched to a gene: 16. The CDR3 is 16 amino acids. Per the germline V gene, CDR1 is MRHNA and CDR2 is SNTAGT. The CDR3 region is CASSRRGTGIVQGYTF. CDR3 bases: TGTGCCAGCAGCAGACGCGGGACAGGGATTGTTCAGGGCTACACCTTC.

The rearrangement links TRBV7-9 to TRBJ2-1, with TRBD2 matching 10 bases. Germline CDR1 and CDR2: SEHNR and FQNEAQ (reference sequence). V lost 1 base to trimming and J lost 6 bases; unmatched junction nucleotides: 9. This CDR3 has 17 residues. CDR3 in amino acids: CASSLGSSGRLGNEQFF. CDR3 sequence (DNA): TGTGCCAGCAGCTTAGGGAGTAGCGGGAGGCTCGGCAATGAGCAGTTCTTC.

The table lists this clone with a few counts. This rearrangement joins TRBV5-4 to TRBJ1-2; D remains unclear. Looked up from germline, CDR1 is SGHNT and CDR2 is YYREEE (reference sequence). This CDR3 is 15 amino acids long. Trimming pared 0 bases from V and 1 base from J, leaving 10 bases between. CDR3 amino acids: CASSLASNINYGYTF. CDR3 DNA: TGTGCCAGCAGCTTGGCGAGCAATATTAACTATGGCTACACCTTC.

There are a few counts of this clone. The V and J genes are TRBV28 and TRBJ1-1; D is unclear. Germline CDR1 is MDHEN and CDR2 is SYDVKM. This CDR3 comprises 12 residues. V was trimmed by 5 bases and J by 5 bases, leaving 9 bases between them. The CDR3 sequence: CASSRSWTEAFF. The CDR3, as DNA: TGTGCCAGCAGTCGCTCCTGGACTGAAGCTTTCTTT.

This chain joins TRBV28 and TRBJ1-4; possible D gene TRBD1, 5 bases. Looked up from germline, CDR1 is MDHEN and CDR2 is SYDVKM. V lost 3 bases to trimming and J lost 4 bases, with 9 bases between them. This CDR3 region has 14 residues. CDR3 sequence reads: CASSLGGINEKLFF. The DNA of the CDR3 is TGTGCCAGCAGTTTGGGGGGGATTAATGAAAAACTGTTTTTT.

This clone has just a few counts. The rearrangement joins TRBV7-3 to TRBJ1-1; 7 bases match TRBD1. CDR3 length: 14 amino acids. The germline CDR1 and CDR2 sequences are SGHTA and FQGTGA. With V trimmed by 4 bases and J by 4 bases, 6 bases remained unmatched. The CDR3 loop reads CASSSTGVSTEAFF. Here the CDR3 DNA reads TGTGCCAGCAGCTCCACAGGGGTAAGCACTGAAGCTTTCTTT.

This chain links TRBV11-2 with TRBJ1-3; no definite D call. V was pared by 4 bases and J by 0 bases, with 19 bases between. Germline V gene sequence: CDR1 SGHAT, CDR2 FQNNGV. The CDR3 covers 18 residues. CDR3 in amino acids: CASSSRGLGSSSGNTIYF. CDR3 bases: TGTGCCAGCAGCTCGAGAGGTCTGGGGTCCAGCTCTGGAAACACCATATATTTT.

The chain has TRBV19 and TRBJ1-2, with TRBD1 identical over 12 bases. The CDR3 extends over 15 amino acids. Germline CDR1 reads LNHDA; CDR2 reads SQIVND (reference sequence). The junction had 9 bases not matched to a gene; V was cut back by 5 bases and J by 8 bases. CDR3 DNA: TGTGCCAGTAGTCCCGGGACAGGGGGCTTCGGCGGCTACACCTTC. Translation: CASSPGTGGFGGYTF.

The rearrangement uses TRBV28 and TRBJ2-7; unclear D gene. This CDR3 contains 12 residues. Deletions cut 7 bases from V and 4 bases from J, with 11 bases between. The germline V gene has CDR1 MDHEN and CDR2 SYDVKM. CDR3 sequence (DNA): TGTGCCAGCACGGCTGCCCGGTACGAGCAGTACTTC. Protein: CASTAARYEQYF.